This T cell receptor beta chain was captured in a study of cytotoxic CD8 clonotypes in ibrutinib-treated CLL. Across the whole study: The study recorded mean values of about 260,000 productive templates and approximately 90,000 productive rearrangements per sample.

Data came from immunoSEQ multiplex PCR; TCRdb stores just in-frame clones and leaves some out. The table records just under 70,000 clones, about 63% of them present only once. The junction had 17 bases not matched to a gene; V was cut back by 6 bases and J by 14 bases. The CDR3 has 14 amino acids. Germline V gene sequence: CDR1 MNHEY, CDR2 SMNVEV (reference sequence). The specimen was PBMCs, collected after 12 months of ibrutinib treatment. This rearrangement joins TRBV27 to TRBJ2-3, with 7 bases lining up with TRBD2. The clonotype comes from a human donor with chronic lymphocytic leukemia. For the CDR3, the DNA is TGTGCCAGCAGCCTTCTCCGGGACTACCCTGGATGGTATTTT. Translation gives CASSLLRDYPGWYF.